The 30 T cell receptor beta chains below all came from one sample that was sequenced in a study of tumor-infiltrating lymphocytes in primary liver carcinoma. TCR beta cDNA was prepared out of around 460 ng total RNA by means of a constant-region primer. Libraries of TCR beta came from three nested multiplex PCR rounds with slightly modified ARM-PCR. The opening two PCR rounds, 10 cycles each, paired TRBV1-TRBV30 forward primers with a C-beta reverse primer. Each CDR3 protein gets one entry after TCRdb re-called the multiplex PCR reads with MiXCR. The table records some 110,000 distinct CDR3 sequences, 64% of them present only once. RNA and DNA were co-extracted from around 20-30 mg of unsorted bulk tissue. Sequenced input: liver tumor tissue from sampling region 3. As for subset: tumor region T3, left-lateral pole. These receptors were obtained from a woman aged 55-69 years with primary liver carcinoma and hepatitis B virus infection.

Turning to this clonotype: Given a much more abundant clone one base away, this may be a read error. This chain links TRBV7-8 with TRBJ2-5; weak D call: TRBD1 (6 bases). Germline assignment: CDR1 SGHVS and CDR2 FQNEAQ. V was cut by 2 bases and J by 10 bases, with 23 bases left in between. The CDR3 length is 16 residues. This CDR3 is CASSLSRTVLQAFQYF. The CDR3 nucleotides are TGTGCCAGCAGCTTAAGCCGGACAGTCCTCCAAGCGTTCCAGTACTTC.

This clonotype was recorded many times. The rearrangement links TRBV4-1 to TRBJ2-5; D not resolved. V was trimmed by 1 base and J by 4 bases, leaving 13 bases between them. CDR3 size: 15 residues. The germline V gene encodes CDR1 MGHRA and CDR2 YSYEKL. The CDR3 DNA sequence: TGCGCCAGCAGCCAAGGGCTCCGGTCCGCAGAGACCCAGTACTTC. Protein product: CASSQGLRSAETQYF.

This clonotype occurred many times. The chain recombines TRBV12-3 or TRBV12-4 with TRBJ2-7; the D gene is possibly TRBD2 (6 bases). The CDR3 consists of 14 residues. V shed 2 bases and J shed 5 bases, with 13 bases lying between them. The CDR3 reads CASSLLGSVHEQYF. The CDR3 bases are TGTGCCAGCAGTTTACTCGGGAGCGTCCACGAGCAGTACTTC.

This clonotype was recorded many times. The V and J genes are TRBV6-2 or TRBV6-3 and TRBJ1-5, with TRBD1 as a possible D gene (6 bases). The CDR3 runs to 15 residues. Per the germline V gene, CDR1 is MNHEY and CDR2 is SVGEGT. The V end lost 5 bases, the J end lost 7 bases, and 18 bases lay between the germline ends. The CDR3, as DNA: TGTGCCAGCAGTCCCGGGACAATCGCGGGACAGCCCCAGCATTTT. Protein: CASSPGTIAGQPQHF.

J is TRBJ2-7 and V is TRBV10-2; TRBD2 aligns across 7 bases. CDR1 is WSHSY and CDR2 is SAAADI in the germline V gene. With V trimmed by 6 bases and J by 7 bases, 21 bases remained unmatched. The CDR3 sequence is 17 residues long. DNA of the CDR3: TGCGCCAGCAGGGGATTAGCGGGCACGGCCTGGATCCGGGAGCAGTACTTC. The encoded protein is CASRGLAGTAWIREQYF.

This clonotype was detected many times. V is TRBV12-3 or TRBV12-4 and J is TRBJ1-5; TRBD1 matches 10 bases. The length of the CDR3 is 14 residues. After removal of 6 bases from V and 7 bases from J, the junction contained 6 bases not matched to a gene. The CDR3 sequence: CASSLTGGGQPQHF. The CDR3 coding sequence is TGTGCCAGCAGCCTGACAGGGGGCGGGCAGCCCCAGCATTTT.

Note on this clonotype: At one boundary the junction diverges from the germline segment, which might be a read error. The rearrangement joins TRBV6-2 or TRBV6-3 to TRBJ2-1, with D maybe TRBD2 (5 bases). The germline V gene encodes CDR1 MNHEY and CDR2 SVGEGT. The CDR3 is 16 residues long. CDR3 in DNA: TGTGCCAGCAGTCGCCCGGACTTGCGGGCCTACGATGAGCAGATCTTC. The encoded protein is CASSRPDLRAYDEQIF.

The chain recombines TRBV29-1 with TRBJ2-1, with 8 nucleotides matching TRBD1. Unmatched junction bases numbered 8, after V lost 6 bases and J lost 13 bases. CDR1 is SQVTM, CDR2 ANQGSEA, per germline. CDR3 length: 11 amino acids. This CDR3 is CSVSQGAGQFF. CDR3 sequence (DNA): TGCAGCGTGTCGCAGGGGGCGGGCCAGTTCTTC.

This clonotype was seen ten or more times. DNA of the CDR3: TGTGCCAGCAGTTCCAGGGGCTCCTACAATGAGCAGTTCTTC. This gives the protein CASSSRGSYNEQFF. The chain is built from TRBV6-5 and TRBJ2-1, with D perhaps TRBD1 (6 bases). The length of the CDR3 is 14 residues. Germline values: CDR1 MNHEY, CDR2 SVGAGI. V dropped 4 bases and J dropped 0 bases, with 7 bases sitting between them.

This clonotype was recorded many times. The chain combines TRBV14 with TRBJ2-1; 9 nucleotides align to TRBD2. The CDR3 has 14 amino acids. Trimming took 4 bases from V and 16 from J; bases not matched to a gene: 14. The germline V gene has CDR1 SGHDN and CDR2 FVKESK. The CDR3 is CASSRVGAGGPDFF. The CDR3 DNA follows: TGTGCCAGCAGCCGGGTGGGCGCGGGAGGGCCTGATTTCTTC.

V usage is TRBV29-1 and J usage is TRBJ1-4; 7 bases agree with TRBD1. CDR1 SQVTM and CDR2 ANQGSEA come from the germline V gene. J lost 15 bases, V lost 6 bases, and 19 bases had no gene match. This CDR3 region has 14 residues. CDR3 residues: CSVADGGTGEEVFF. The CDR3 DNA is TGCAGCGTCGCCGACGGAGGTACAGGGGAAGAAGTGTTTTTT.

This clonotype was recorded a few times. This rearrangement joins TRBV7-2 to TRBJ2-5, with D hard to call. CDR3 length equals 14 residues. The germline V and J ends were trimmed by 3 bases and 2 bases, with 10 bases remaining between them. The V gene's germline CDR1 is SGHTA and CDR2 FQGNSA. The CDR3 DNA sequence: TGTGCCAGCAGCTTGTCGAGAGGTCAAGAGACCCAGTACTTC. Amino acid sequence: CASSLSRGQETQYF.

Details on this clonotype: Germline and junction disagree at one end, which may indicate a read error. The CDR3 sequence: CSVEDPLRCEQYF. DNA of the CDR3: TGCAGCGTCGAAGACCCCCTTCGCTGCGAGCAGTACTTC. V is TRBV29-1 and J is TRBJ2-7; D is unresolved. The V gene's germline CDR1 is SQVTM and CDR2 ANQGSEA. CDR3 size: 13 residues.

This clonotype was counted at least ten times. J is TRBJ2-3 and V is TRBV12-3 or TRBV12-4; D is unresolved. CDR3 size: 14 residues. V was cut by 4 bases and J by 5 bases, with 13 bases left in between. In nucleotides, the CDR3 is TGTGCCAGCAGTTACCCCGGACGGGTAGATACGCAGTATTTT. This gives the protein CASSYPGRVDTQYF.

This clonotype was seen at least ten times. The chain links TRBV5-1 to TRBJ2-6; 7 bases fit TRBD1. The CDR3 loop spans 17 amino acids. Unmatched junction bases numbered 6, after V lost 3 bases and J lost 0 bases. CDR1 SGHRS and CDR2 YFSETQ come from the germline V gene. As DNA, the CDR3 is TGCGCCAGCAGCTCGGGACAGCTCTTCTCTGGGGCCAACGTCCTGACTTTC. Protein product: CASSSGQLFSGANVLTF.

In this sample, this clonotype is medium-sized. The chain combines TRBV6-6 with TRBJ2-3; the D is unclear. The germline CDR1 and CDR2 sequences are MNHNY and SVGAGI (reference sequence). CDR3 size: 12 residues. V lost 4 bases and J 1 base, leaving 3 bases between the germline ends. The chain's CDR3 is CASSLGTDTQYF. In nucleotides, the CDR3 is TGTGCCAGCAGTTTGGGCACAGATACGCAGTATTTT.

This clonotype came up a few times. This chain links TRBV5-1 with TRBJ1-1; 7 nucleotides agree with TRBD1. The V gene end was trimmed by 6 bases and the J gene end by 2 bases; junction bases not matched to a gene: 7. The CDR3 spans 14 residues. Germline assignment: CDR1 SGHRS and CDR2 YFSETQ. The DNA of the CDR3 is TGCGCCAGCACCATACAGGGGTTAAACACTGAAGCTTTCTTT. Protein: CASTIQGLNTEAFF.

Notes on this clonotype: A junction boundary mismatches the germline segment, possibly from a read error. The chain's CDR3 is CAGSPPASDKNIQYF. CDR3 coding DNA: TGTGCCGGCAGCCCCCCGGCAAGTGACAAAAACATTCAGTACTTC. The chain has TRBV5-4 and TRBJ2-4; D not resolved. The CDR3 is 15 residues long. Per the germline V gene, CDR1 is SGHNT and CDR2 is YYREEE (reference sequence).

About this clonotype itself: A junction boundary mismatches the germline segment, possibly from a read error. This chain uses TRBV11-3 with TRBJ2-3, with a tentative D call TRBD2 (5 bases). CDR1 and CDR2 from the germline V gene are SGHNT and YENEEA. The CDR3 spans 14 residues. CDR3 amino acids: CVSSRAAGSDTQYF. CDR3 bases: TGTGTCAGCAGTCGAGCCGCGGGCTCAGATACGCAGTATTTT.

This clonotype occurred many times. The chain combines TRBV29-1 with TRBJ1-2; possibly TRBD1 for D (5 bases). The CDR3 runs to 11 residues. With 7 bases removed from V and 8 bases from J, the gap between germline ends came to 14 bases. The germline V gene has CDR1 SQVTM and CDR2 ANQGSEA. The CDR3 spells CSGKTEKGYTF. The CDR3 nucleotides read TGCAGCGGAAAGACAGAAAAAGGCTACACCTTC.

There are many counts of this clonotype. The V call is TRBV30, the J call TRBJ1-6; no clear D gene. This CDR3 spans 11 amino acids. The germline gives CDR1 GTSNPN, CDR2 SVGIG (reference sequence). Trimming pared 1 base from V and 13 bases from J, leaving 8 bases between. The CDR3 bases are TGTGCCTGGAGTGCAGGTGGCCCCCTCCACTTT. Translating it yields CAWSAGGPLHF.

On this clonotype itself: Relative to the germline gene, one junction end is altered; a read error may explain this. V and J are TRBV11-2 and TRBJ2-1; TRBD2 matches 15 bases. This CDR3 is 19 amino acids long. CDR1 and CDR2 from the germline V gene are SGHAT and FQNNGV. CDR3 sequence reads: CTSSSSGTSGGTSYNERFF. CDR3 nucleotide sequence: TGTACCAGCAGCTCCTCCGGGACTAGCGGGGGGACTTCCTACAATGAGCGGTTCTTC.

To note about this clonotype: At one of its ends the junction is not consistent with the germline gene, which may arise from a read error. The gene calls are TRBV14 and TRBJ1-2, with no clear D. The CDR3 has 15 amino acids. The germline V gene encodes CDR1 SGHDN and CDR2 FVKESK. The chain's CDR3 is CAISQAAGANYGYTF. The CDR3, as DNA: TGTGCCATCAGCCAAGCAGCAGGAGCTAACTATGGCTACACCTTC.

This clonotype was counted at least ten times. The chain links TRBV29-1 to TRBJ2-1; TRBD1 matches at 7 bases. The V and J ends lost 4 bases and 8 bases, in that order; junction bases with no gene match: 8. The CDR3 consists of 13 residues. Germline-derived CDR1 and CDR2 are SQVTM and ANQGSEA. In nucleotides, the CDR3 is TGCAGCGTTGGGGGACAGTCCTCGGATGAGCAGTTCTTC. As protein: CSVGGQSSDEQFF.

In regard to this clonotype: Germline and junction disagree at one end, which may indicate a read error. This chain links TRBV11-3 with TRBJ2-5; a weak D match, TRBD2 (5 bases). Germline V CDR1 and CDR2: SGHNT, YENEEA. The CDR3 length is 13 residues. The CDR3 is CSSTSTGRETQYF. In DNA, the CDR3 is TGTTCCAGCACCTCTACGGGAAGGGAGACCCAGTACTTC.

Turning to this clonotype: Its ends do not fully match the called genes, so a read error is possible. V gene TRBV11-2 combines with J gene TRBJ1-2; D is unclear. The germline gives CDR1 SGHAT, CDR2 FQNNGV. The CDR3 has 12 residues. CDR3 nucleotides: TGTGCCAGCAACTATCGGACCTATGGCTGCACCTTC. It specifies CASNYRTYGCTF.

Worth noting for this clonotype: A read error may produce the germline difference seen at one junction end. This chain connects TRBV2 to TRBJ2-2; perhaps TRBD2 as D (5 bases). CDR3 length: 13 residues. Per the germline V gene, CDR1 is SNHLY and CDR2 is FYNNEI. The CDR3 coding sequence is TGTGCCAGCAGTTATACGGGAACCGGGGAGCCGTTTTTT. It is translated as CASSYTGTGEPFF.

Of note for this clonotype: The junction departs from germline at one end; a sequencing error may be responsible. The V call is TRBV4-1, the J call TRBJ2-7, with TRBD1 matching 8 bases. Germline V gives CDR1 MGHRA, CDR2 YSYEKL. The CDR3 has 13 amino acids. The CDR3: CANRGNGRYEQYF. In DNA, the CDR3 is TGTGCCAACAGGGGGAACGGCCGCTACGAGCAGTACTTC.

This clonotype came up once. The gene calls are TRBV30 and TRBJ1-4, with TRBD1 as a possible D gene (5 bases). This CDR3 region has 15 residues. Germline lookup yields CDR1 GTSNPN and CDR2 SVGIG (reference sequence). Trimming stripped 0 bases from V and 5 bases from J, with 13 bases between. This CDR3 is CAWSVLRGTNEKLFF. The CDR3 DNA is TGTGCCTGGAGTGTACTGAGGGGCACAAATGAAAAACTGTTTTTT.

The gene calls are TRBV6-1 and TRBJ1-5; D is perhaps TRBD1 (6 bases). This CDR3 comprises 14 residues. CDR1 MNHNS and CDR2 SASEGT come from the germline V gene. The CDR3 spells CVTWGQGPGQPQHF. CDR3 sequence (DNA): TGTGTCACTTGGGGGCAGGGACCGGGTCAGCCCCAGCATTTT.